Following are 30 T cell receptor beta chains from one sample sequenced in a study of cytotoxic CD8 clonotypes in ibrutinib-treated CLL. Assay used: immunoSEQ multiplex PCR; TCRdb lists only in-frame clones, some missing. The repertoire consists of fewer than 400,000 clones, with 67% occurring once and the leading ten covering under 8%. Sample: PBMCs, taken after 36 months of ibrutinib treatment. All receptors derive from a human donor with chronic lymphocytic leukemia.

The sample holds a few counts of this clone. This chain connects TRBV7-8 to TRBJ2-7; 10 nucleotides match TRBD1. The CDR3 extends over 15 amino acids. V dropped 6 bases and J dropped 3; count of bases not matched to a gene: 8. Germline lookup yields CDR1 SGHVS and CDR2 FQNEAQ. The CDR3 here is CASSPGTGVNYEQYF. DNA for the CDR3: TGTGCCAGCAGTCCCGGGACAGGGGTCAACTACGAGCAGTACTTC.

The chain employs TRBV29-1 and TRBJ2-7; weak D call: TRBD1 (5 bases). Looked up from germline, CDR1 is SQVTM and CDR2 is ANQGSEA. This CDR3 is built from 11 residues. V lost 3 bases, J lost 7 bases, and 10 bases lay in between. In nucleotides, the CDR3 is TGCAGCGTTGATTCAGGGATTGAGCAGTACTTC. This translates into CSVDSGIEQYF.

The chain combines TRBV28 with TRBJ2-7; the match to TRBD1 covers 8 bases. This CDR3 has 16 amino acids. The V gene's germline CDR1 is MDHEN and CDR2 SYDVKM. Unmatched junction bases numbered 11, after V lost 2 bases and J lost 5 bases. Written as DNA, the CDR3 is TGTGCCAGCAGTTTACGACAGGGCAGGGGGCTCGACGAGCAGTACTTC. Protein sequence: CASSLRQGRGLDEQYF.

The chain joins TRBV11-2 to TRBJ2-7; TRBD2 agrees at 12 bases. The CDR3 has 17 amino acids. Per the germline V gene, CDR1 is SGHAT and CDR2 is FQNNGV. V lost 2 bases, J lost 0 bases, and 5 bases stayed unmatched. The CDR3 loop is CASSLCLAGGPSYEQYF. The CDR3 bases are TGTGCCAGCAGCTTATGCCTAGCGGGAGGGCCCTCCTACGAGCAGTACTTC.

The rearrangement links TRBV25-1 to TRBJ1-5; D not certain. CDR1 is MGHDK, CDR2 SYGVNS, per germline. V was pared by 4 bases and J by 4 bases, with 11 bases between. The CDR3 has 14 amino acids. The CDR3 loop reads CASSAGLGNQPQHF. The CDR3 DNA sequence: TGTGCCAGCAGTGCGGGCCTAGGGAATCAGCCCCAGCATTTT.

The J gene is TRBJ2-7, the V gene TRBV4-3; TRBD2 matches 8 bases. CDR3 length: 15 residues. With V trimmed by 0 bases and J by 6 bases, 7 bases remained unmatched. Germline-derived CDR1 and CDR2 are LGHNA and YSLEER. The CDR3 spells CASSQDLGRGFEQYF. The CDR3 DNA follows: TGCGCCAGCAGCCAAGATCTCGGGAGGGGTTTCGAGCAGTACTTC.

This chain joins TRBV10-3 and TRBJ1-2; 10 bases map to TRBD1. The germline V gene encodes CDR1 ENHRY and CDR2 SYGVKD. This CDR3 contains 16 residues. Trimming cost V 3 bases and J 1 base; bases outside gene matches: 5. The CDR3, as DNA: TGTGCCATCAGTGACCCCCGGGACAGGGGTAACTATGGCTACACCTTC. Protein: CAISDPRDRGNYGYTF.

This clone was counted at least ten times. This chain links TRBV6-5 with TRBJ2-7; D assignment may be TRBD1 or TRBD2 (6 bases each). Germline V gives CDR1 MNHEY, CDR2 SVGAGI. With 4 bases removed from V and 6 bases from J, the gap between germline ends came to 10 bases. CDR3 length: 12 residues. The CDR3 coding sequence is TGTGCCAGCAGTTTCGGGGGCCGCGAGCAGTACTTC. The encoded protein is CASSFGGREQYF.

The V call is TRBV7-2, the J call TRBJ1-2; no clear D gene. CDR3 length: 13 amino acids. Trimming stripped 2 bases from V and 7 bases from J, with 11 bases between. Germline CDR1 and CDR2: SGHTA and FQGNSA. The CDR3 DNA sequence: TGTGCCAGCAGCTTAACGCAGGTTCTTGGCTACACCTTC. It specifies CASSLTQVLGYTF.

This chain links TRBV28 with TRBJ1-2, with D unclear. Trimming took off 3 bases at V and 4 bases at J, with 9 bases between the two ends. Per germline, CDR1 MDHEN and CDR2 SYDVKM. The CDR3 length is 13 residues. Written as DNA, the CDR3 is TGTGCCAGCAGTTTGAGGACCCTCTATGGCTACACCTTC. Translation gives CASSLRTLYGYTF.

The chain uses TRBV5-5 and TRBJ2-2; D might be TRBD1 or TRBD2, each matching 6 bases. Trimming removed 1 base at V and 8 bases at J, with 15 bases between. The CDR3 sequence is 15 residues long. In germline, CDR1 is SGHKS, CDR2 YYEKEE (reference sequence). In nucleotides, the CDR3 is TGTGCCAGCAGCTTGTCGGGGGCCCAGACTGGGGAGCTGTTTTTT. It encodes CASSLSGAQTGELFF.

This clone was seen a handful of times. This CDR3 is CSALGGEQFF. The CDR3 bases are TGCAGTGCTCTAGGTGGTGAGCAGTTCTTC. The chain is built from TRBV20-1 and TRBJ2-1; D gene uncertain. The length of the CDR3 is 10 residues. The V end lost 5 bases, the J end lost 9 bases, and 8 bases lay between the germline ends. Looked up from germline, CDR1 is DFQATT and CDR2 is SNEGSKA (reference sequence).

The genes are TRBV2 and TRBJ2-5; no firm D call. V was cut by 6 bases and J by 5 bases, with 10 bases left in between. This CDR3 spans 12 amino acids. The germline gives CDR1 SNHLY, CDR2 FYNNEI. The CDR3 DNA follows: TGTGCCAGCAGGGATAGCAGGGAGACCCAGTACTTC. As protein: CASRDSRETQYF.

The genes are TRBV11-3 and TRBJ2-7, with D possibly called TRBD1 or TRBD2 (6 bases each). V shed 1 base and J shed 1 base, with 8 bases lying between them. Germline assignment: CDR1 SGHNT and CDR2 YENEEA. The CDR3 contains 14 residues. CDR3 loop: CASSLGGASYEQYF. CDR3 bases: TGTGCCAGCAGCTTAGGGGGGGCTTCCTACGAGCAGTACTTC.

This clone was seen only a few times. The V gene is TRBV7-7, the J gene TRBJ2-5; D could derive from TRBD1 or TRBD2 (6 bases each). Germline loops: CDR1 SSHAT, CDR2 FNYEAQ (reference sequence). The CDR3 is made up of 14 amino acids. Trimming removed 5 bases at V and 6 bases at J, with 16 bases between. The DNA for the CDR3 is TGTGCCAGCAGCCCCTCGGGGGCGGGGAAGACCCAGTACTTC. Its protein product is CASSPSGAGKTQYF.

This rearrangement joins TRBV9 to TRBJ2-2; no firm D call. Germline CDR1 is SGDLS and CDR2 is YYNGEE. The ends were cut back, 4 bases at V and 2 bases at J, with 15 bases in the middle. CDR3 length: 16 residues. CDR3 coding DNA: TGTGCCAGCAGCTCTCGCGCAGCCGCCAACACCGGGGAGCTGTTTTTT. Translating gives CASSSRAAANTGELFF.

Concerning this clone: The same CDR3 also results from other DNA sequences found in this sample. The chain couples TRBV10-3 to TRBJ2-3; D gene unclear. From germline, CDR1 is ENHRY and CDR2 SYGVKD. The CDR3 runs 11 residues. The ends were cut back, 2 bases at V and 6 bases at J, with 3 bases in the middle. The CDR3 nucleotides are TGTGCCATCAGTGAGGGCGATACGCAGTATTTT. It encodes CAISEGDTQYF.

The J gene is TRBJ2-5, the V gene TRBV11-2, with 11 bases lining up with TRBD2. In germline, CDR1 is SGHAT, CDR2 FQNNGV. The J segment lost 4 bases and the V segment lost 1 base, leaving 5 bases of the junction unmatched. CDR3 length: 16 amino acids. The CDR3 sequence: CASSLVAGGPVETQYF. The CDR3 DNA reads as TGTGCCAGCAGCTTAGTAGCGGGAGGGCCGGTAGAGACCCAGTACTTC.

This clone turned up a few times. The CDR3 DNA reads as TGTGCCAGCAGCTTAGCCAGTATCACAGATACGCAGTATTTT. Translating it yields CASSLASITDTQYF. The V gene is TRBV7-7, the J gene TRBJ2-3; no definite D call. Trimming shortened V by 0 bases and J by 2 bases, and 6 bases separated the two germline ends. The CDR3 extends over 14 amino acids. Germline CDR1 is SSHAT and CDR2 is FNYEAQ (reference sequence).

The chain is built from TRBV5-1 and TRBJ1-1; 11 bases align to TRBD1. Germline loops: CDR1 SGHRS, CDR2 YFSETQ. This CDR3 contains 17 residues. Trimming took 4 bases from V and 0 from J; bases not matched to a gene: 8. Written as DNA, the CDR3 is TGCGCCAGCAGCCAAGGACAGGGGGCTTTGGTGAACACTGAAGCTTTCTTT. Protein: CASSQGQGALVNTEAFF.

V and J are TRBV4-1 and TRBJ2-5; the D is unclear. Germline assignment: CDR1 MGHRA and CDR2 YSYEKL. The CDR3 has 12 amino acids. V was pared by 3 bases and J by 8 bases, with 10 bases between. CDR3 amino acids: CASSQTLDTQYF. The CDR3 nucleotides read TGCGCCAGCAGCCAGACACTCGACACCCAGTACTTC.

The chain joins TRBV10-3 to TRBJ1-4; D is undetermined. This CDR3 comprises 16 residues. CDR1 is ENHRY and CDR2 is SYGVKD in the germline V gene. Deletions cut 4 bases from V and 0 bases from J, with 12 bases between. The CDR3 region has the DNA TGTGCCATCAGTGGGGAGAAGTCAACAACTAATGAAAAACTGTTTTTT. Its protein is CAISGEKSTTNEKLFF.

This clone has a handful of counts. The chain employs TRBV4-2 and TRBJ1-1; TRBD1 is a possible D gene (5 bases). Trimming left V 4 bases short and J 0 bases short, with 15 bases between. The CDR3 is 16 amino acids. The germline V gene encodes CDR1 LGHNA and CDR2 YNFKEQ. Here the CDR3 DNA reads TGTGCCAGCAGCCCTAGTAGCGGGACGCTGAACACTGAAGCTTTCTTT. Its translation is CASSPSSGTLNTEAFF.

This chain uses TRBV18 with TRBJ1-2, with a tentative D call TRBD1 (6 bases). This CDR3 has 14 residues. Trimming removed 3 bases at V and 4 bases at J, with 12 bases between. CDR1 and CDR2 (germline): KGHSH, LQKENI. Here the CDR3 DNA reads TGTGCCAGCTCACCCCTGACAGGTTCCTATGGCTACACCTTC. It yields the protein CASSPLTGSYGYTF.

V and J are TRBV15 and TRBJ2-1, with 12 bases that match TRBD2. The CDR3 totals 20 residues. J gave up 3 bases and V 2 bases, and 14 bases lay outside the gene matches. Germline CDR1 reads LNHNV; CDR2 reads YYDKDF (reference sequence). The CDR3 DNA follows: TGTGCCACCAGCAGAACTAGCGGGGGGCCCCTTACGATGAACTACAATGAGCAGTTCTTC. Translated: CATSRTSGGPLTMNYNEQFF.

V is TRBV6-5 and J is TRBJ1-2; a weak D match, TRBD1 (5 bases). The CDR3 sequence is 13 residues long. CDR1 is MNHEY and CDR2 is SVGAGI in the germline V gene. Trimming took 6 bases from V and 5 from J, leaving 13 bases between them. The CDR3 here is CASRLTASYGYTF. Here the CDR3 DNA reads TGTGCCAGCAGACTGACAGCTTCATATGGCTACACCTTC.

The rearrangement joins TRBV6-1 to TRBJ2-1; D gene unclear. Germline values: CDR1 MNHNS, CDR2 SASEGT. The length of the CDR3 is 15 residues. Trimming stripped 7 bases from V and 0 bases from J, with 13 bases between. The CDR3 DNA is TGTGCCAGCAAACCTCTCCGGAGCTCCTACAATGAGCAGTTCTTC. This gives the protein CASKPLRSSYNEQFF.

The V gene is TRBV10-3, the J gene TRBJ2-5, with D perhaps assigned TRBD1 or TRBD2 (6 bases each). V gave up 2 bases and J gave up 5 bases, with 18 bases separating them. The CDR3 is 16 residues long. Per germline, CDR1 ENHRY and CDR2 SYGVKD. CDR3 protein: CAISEARRGLWETQYF. The CDR3 DNA follows: TGTGCCATCAGTGAGGCCAGACGGGGGCTTTGGGAGACCCAGTACTTC.

This clone was seen a few times. V gene TRBV18 combines with J gene TRBJ2-7; no firm D call. CDR3 length: 15 residues. With 4 bases removed from V and 4 bases from J, the gap between germline ends came to 17 bases. Germline CDR1 and CDR2: KGHSH and LQKENI. The CDR3 nucleotides read TGTGCCAGCTCACAGACTGGAGACGGCAGATACGAGCAGTACTTC. This gives the protein CASSQTGDGRYEQYF.

The V gene is TRBV6-4, the J gene TRBJ2-4, with D hard to call. The CDR3 extends over 15 amino acids. Germline assignment: CDR1 MRHNA and CDR2 SNTAGT. Trimming removed 3 bases at V and 0 bases at J, with 9 bases between. CDR3 protein: CASSEALLAKNIQYF. The CDR3 DNA is TGTGCCAGCAGTGAAGCGTTGCTAGCCAAAAACATTCAGTACTTC.